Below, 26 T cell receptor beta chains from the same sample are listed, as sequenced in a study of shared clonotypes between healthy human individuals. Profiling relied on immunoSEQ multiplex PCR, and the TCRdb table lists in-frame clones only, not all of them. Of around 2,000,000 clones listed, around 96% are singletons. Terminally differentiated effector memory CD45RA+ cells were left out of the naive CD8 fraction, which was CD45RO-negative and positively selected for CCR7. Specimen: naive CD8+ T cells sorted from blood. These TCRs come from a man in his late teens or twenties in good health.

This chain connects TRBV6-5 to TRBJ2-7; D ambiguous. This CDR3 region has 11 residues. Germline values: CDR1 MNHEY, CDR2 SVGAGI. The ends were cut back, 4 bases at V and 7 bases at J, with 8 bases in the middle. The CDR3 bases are TGTGCCAGCAGTTGGGCGGATGAGCAGTACTTC. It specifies CASSWADEQYF.

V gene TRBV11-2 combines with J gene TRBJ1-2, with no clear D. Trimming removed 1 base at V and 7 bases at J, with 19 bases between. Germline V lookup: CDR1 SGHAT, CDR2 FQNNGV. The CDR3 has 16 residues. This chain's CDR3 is CASSLARRGILFGYTF. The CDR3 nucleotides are TGTGCCAGCAGCTTAGCCCGGCGAGGGATTTTATTTGGCTACACCTTC.

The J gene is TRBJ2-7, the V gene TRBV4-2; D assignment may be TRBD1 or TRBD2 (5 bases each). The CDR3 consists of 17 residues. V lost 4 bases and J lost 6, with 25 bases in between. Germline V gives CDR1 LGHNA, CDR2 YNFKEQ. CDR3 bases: TGTGCCAGCAGCCCGCAGGGCCGGGATTGGCTCCTACGCGAGCAGTACTTC. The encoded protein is CASSPQGRDWLLREQYF.

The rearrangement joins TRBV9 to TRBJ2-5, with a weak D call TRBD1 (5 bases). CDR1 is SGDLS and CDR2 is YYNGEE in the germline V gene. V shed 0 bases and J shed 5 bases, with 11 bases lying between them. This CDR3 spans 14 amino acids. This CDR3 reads CASSVGAGLETQYF. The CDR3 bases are TGTGCCAGCAGCGTAGGGGCAGGGCTGGAGACCCAGTACTTC.

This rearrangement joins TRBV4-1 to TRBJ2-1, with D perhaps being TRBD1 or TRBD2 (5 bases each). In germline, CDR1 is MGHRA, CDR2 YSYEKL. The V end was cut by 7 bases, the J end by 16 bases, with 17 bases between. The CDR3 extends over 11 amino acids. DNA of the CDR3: TGCGCCAGCATGGATGGGACGGCGGCCTTCTTC. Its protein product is CASMDGTAAFF.

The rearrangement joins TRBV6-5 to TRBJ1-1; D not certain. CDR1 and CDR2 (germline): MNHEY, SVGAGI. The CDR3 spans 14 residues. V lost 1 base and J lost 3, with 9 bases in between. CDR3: CASSYYGEDTEAFF. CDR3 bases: TGTGCCAGCAGTTACTACGGGGAGGACACTGAAGCTTTCTTT.

The CDR3 nucleotides are TGTGCCAGCAGCCCCTGGGGGGGCGGTGGAAACACCATATATTTT. This translates into CASSPWGGGGNTIYF. This chain connects TRBV5-4 to TRBJ1-3, with TRBD1 as a possible D gene (6 bases). V lost 4 bases to trimming and J lost 3 bases, with 14 bases between them. This CDR3 has 15 residues. Germline assignment: CDR1 SGHNT and CDR2 YYREEE (reference sequence). Full variable domain (missing parts from reference TRBV5-4 and TRBJ1-3): ETGVTQSPTHLIKTRGQQVTLRCSSQSGHNTVSWYQQALGQGPQFIFQYYREEENGRGNFPPRFSGLQFPNYSSELNVNALELDDSALYLCASSPWGGGGNTIYFGEGSWLTVV.

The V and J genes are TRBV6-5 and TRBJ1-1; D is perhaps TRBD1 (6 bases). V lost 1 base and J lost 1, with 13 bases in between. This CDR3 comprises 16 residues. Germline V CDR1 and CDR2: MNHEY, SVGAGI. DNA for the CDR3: TGTGCCAGCAGTTACTTGGGACCGACAGGGAACACTGAAGCTTTCTTT. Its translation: CASSYLGPTGNTEAFF.

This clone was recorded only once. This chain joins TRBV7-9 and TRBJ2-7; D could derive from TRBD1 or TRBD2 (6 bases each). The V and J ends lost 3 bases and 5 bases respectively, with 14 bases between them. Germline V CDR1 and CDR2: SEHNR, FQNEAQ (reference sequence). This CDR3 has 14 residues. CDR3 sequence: CASSFSIGGDEQYF. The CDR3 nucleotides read TGTGCCAGCAGCTTTTCCATCGGGGGCGACGAGCAGTACTTC.

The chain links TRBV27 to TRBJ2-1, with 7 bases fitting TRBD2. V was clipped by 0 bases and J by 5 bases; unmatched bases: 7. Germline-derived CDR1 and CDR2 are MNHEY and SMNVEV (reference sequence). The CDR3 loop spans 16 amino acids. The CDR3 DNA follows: TGTGCCAGCAGTTTATCGGTCGCTAGCGGTGACAATGAGCAGTTCTTC. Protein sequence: CASSLSVASGDNEQFF.

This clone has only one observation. The CDR3 region is CASSEPGRKASYEQYF. DNA for the CDR3: TGTGCCAGCAGTGAACCGGGACGGAAAGCCTCCTACGAGCAGTACTTC. The V gene is TRBV6-4, the J gene TRBJ2-7; D possibly matches TRBD1 or TRBD2 (5 bases each). Germline CDR1 reads MRHNA; CDR2 reads SNTAGT. Trimming pared 3 bases from V and 0 bases from J, leaving 15 bases between. The CDR3 spans 16 residues.

CDR3 DNA sequence: TGTGCCAGCAGTGAATTGGTCAGGGATACCGGGGAGCTGTTTTTT. Protein product: CASSELVRDTGELFF. The gene calls are TRBV2 and TRBJ2-2; maybe TRBD1 (5 bases). V was cut by 2 bases and J by 5 bases, with 12 bases left in between. CDR1 is SNHLY and CDR2 is FYNNEI in the germline V gene. The length of the CDR3 is 15 residues.

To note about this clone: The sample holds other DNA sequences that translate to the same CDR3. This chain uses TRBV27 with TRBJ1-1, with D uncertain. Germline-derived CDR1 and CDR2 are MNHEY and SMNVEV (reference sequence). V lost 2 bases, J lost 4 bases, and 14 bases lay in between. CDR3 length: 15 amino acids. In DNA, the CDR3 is TGTGCCAGCAGTTTACTGGGAGTGTTGGGCACTGAAGCTTTCTTT. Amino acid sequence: CASSLLGVLGTEAFF.

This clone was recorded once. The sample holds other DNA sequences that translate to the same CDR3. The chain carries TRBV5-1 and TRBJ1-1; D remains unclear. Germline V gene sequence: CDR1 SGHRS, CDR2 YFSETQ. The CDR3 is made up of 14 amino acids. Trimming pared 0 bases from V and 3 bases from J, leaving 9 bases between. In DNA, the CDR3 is TGCGCCAGCAGCTTGGCCCCAGGTTACACTGAAGCTTTCTTT. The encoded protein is CASSLAPGYTEAFF.

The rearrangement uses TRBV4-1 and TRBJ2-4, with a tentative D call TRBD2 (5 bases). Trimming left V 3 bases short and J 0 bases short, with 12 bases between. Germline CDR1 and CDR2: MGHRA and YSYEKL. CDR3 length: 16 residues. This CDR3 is CASSQYGEGAKNIQYF. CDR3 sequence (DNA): TGCGCCAGCAGCCAGTACGGTGAGGGAGCCAAAAACATTCAGTACTTC.

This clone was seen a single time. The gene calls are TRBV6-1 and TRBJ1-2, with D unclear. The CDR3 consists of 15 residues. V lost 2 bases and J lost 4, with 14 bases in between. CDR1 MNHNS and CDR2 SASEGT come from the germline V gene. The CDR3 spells CASSESRVGGYGYTF. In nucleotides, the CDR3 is TGTGCCAGCAGTGAATCGAGGGTAGGAGGCTATGGCTACACCTTC.

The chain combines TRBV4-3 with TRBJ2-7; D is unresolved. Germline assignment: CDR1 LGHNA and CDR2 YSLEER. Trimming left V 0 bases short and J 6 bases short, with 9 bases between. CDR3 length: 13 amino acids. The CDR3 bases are TGCGCCAGCAGCCAAGATACTGAATCCGAGCAGTACTTC. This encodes CASSQDTESEQYF.

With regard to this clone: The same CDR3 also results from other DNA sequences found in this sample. CDR3 coding DNA: TGCGCCAGCAGCCAAGACGGTTACGAGCAGTACTTC. Protein product: CASSQDGYEQYF. This chain links TRBV4-1 with TRBJ2-7; D is uncertain. The CDR3 runs 12 residues. In germline, CDR1 is MGHRA, CDR2 YSYEKL. V lost 0 bases to trimming and J lost 4 bases, with 4 bases between them.

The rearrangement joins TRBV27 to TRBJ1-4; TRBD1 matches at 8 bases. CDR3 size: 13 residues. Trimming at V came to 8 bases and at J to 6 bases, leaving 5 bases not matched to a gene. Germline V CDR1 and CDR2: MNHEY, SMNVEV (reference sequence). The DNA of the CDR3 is TGTGCCAGCGCGGACAGGGTCGATGAAAAACTGTTTTTT. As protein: CASADRVDEKLFF.

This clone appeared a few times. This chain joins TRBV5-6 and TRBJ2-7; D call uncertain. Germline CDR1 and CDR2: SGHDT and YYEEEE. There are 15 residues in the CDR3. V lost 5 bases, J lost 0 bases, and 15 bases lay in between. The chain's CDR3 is CASSELTGSSYEQYF. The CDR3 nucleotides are TGTGCCAGCAGTGAGTTGACGGGCAGCTCCTACGAGCAGTACTTC.

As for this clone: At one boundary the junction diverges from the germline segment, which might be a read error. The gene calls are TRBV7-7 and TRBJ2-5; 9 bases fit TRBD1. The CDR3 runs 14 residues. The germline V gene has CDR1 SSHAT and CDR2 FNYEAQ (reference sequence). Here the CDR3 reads CASSELQGAETQYF. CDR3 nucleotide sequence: TGTGCTAGCAGCGAACTACAGGGGGCTGAGACCCAGTACTTC.

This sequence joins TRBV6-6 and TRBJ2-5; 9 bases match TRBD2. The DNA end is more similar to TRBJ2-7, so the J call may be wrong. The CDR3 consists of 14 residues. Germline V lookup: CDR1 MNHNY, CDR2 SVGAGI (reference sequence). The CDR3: CASKGGGDSYEQYF. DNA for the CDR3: TGTGCCAGCAAGGGCGGGGGGGACTCCTACGAGCAGTACTTC.

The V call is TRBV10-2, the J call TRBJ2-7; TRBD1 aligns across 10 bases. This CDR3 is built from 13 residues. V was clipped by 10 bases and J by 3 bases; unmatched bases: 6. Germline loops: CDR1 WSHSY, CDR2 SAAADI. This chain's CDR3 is CATARDRGYEQYF. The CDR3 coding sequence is TGCGCCACCGCCAGGGACAGGGGCTACGAGCAGTACTTC.

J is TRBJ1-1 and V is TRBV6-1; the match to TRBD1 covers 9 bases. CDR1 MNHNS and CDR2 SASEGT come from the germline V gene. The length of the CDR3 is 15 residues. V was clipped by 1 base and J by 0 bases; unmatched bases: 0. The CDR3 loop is CASSEGTGVNTEAFF. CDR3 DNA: TGTGCCAGCAGTGAAGGGACAGGGGTGAACACTGAAGCTTTCTTT.

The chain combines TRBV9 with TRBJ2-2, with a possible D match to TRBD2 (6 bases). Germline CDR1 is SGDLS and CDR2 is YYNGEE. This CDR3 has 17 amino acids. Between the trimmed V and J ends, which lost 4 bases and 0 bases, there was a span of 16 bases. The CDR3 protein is CASSFHQRAPNTGELFF. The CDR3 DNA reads TGTGCCAGCAGCTTCCACCAGCGGGCCCCGAACACCGGGGAGCTGTTTTTT.

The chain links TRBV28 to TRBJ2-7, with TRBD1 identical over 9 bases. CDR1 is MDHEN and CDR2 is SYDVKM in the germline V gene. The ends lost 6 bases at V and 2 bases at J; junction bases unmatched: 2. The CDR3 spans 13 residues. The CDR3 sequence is CASRRTGAYEQYF. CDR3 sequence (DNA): TGTGCCAGCAGAAGGACAGGGGCCTACGAGCAGTACTTC.